These 2 T cell receptor beta chains share one sample of origin, sequenced in a study of T cell repertoires in aging, cancer and after chemotherapy. A mixed TRB-A/B primer pool amplified rearranged TRB by multiplex touch-down PCR. A single record per CDR3 protein comes from TCRdb applying MiXCR to the multiplex PCR reads. The sample has 10,000 to 12,000 distinct CDR3 sequences; about 32% are singletons. Peripheral blood genomic DNA, not sorted cells or RNA, was the template. The sample was blood. The receptors were sampled from a human donor in good health.

This clonotype appeared a few times. The rearrangement links TRBV19 to TRBJ1-1; 7 bases align to TRBD1. V gave up 4 bases and J gave up 3 bases; unmatched junction bases: 8. CDR1 and CDR2 (germline): LNHDA, SQIVND (reference sequence). This CDR3 has 15 amino acids. This CDR3 reads CASSTPTGYDTEAFF. CDR3 nucleotides: TGTGCCAGTAGTACTCCGACAGGGTACGACACTGAAGCTTTCTTT.

This clonotype was detected a few times. The chain joins TRBV13 to TRBJ2-3; the D is unclear. Trimming cost V 0 bases and J 4 bases, with 14 bases left between them. CDR1 and CDR2 (germline): PRHDT, FYEKMQ (reference sequence). The CDR3 runs 16 residues. The CDR3 spells CASSLGRGEYADTQYF. In nucleotides, the CDR3 is TGTGCCAGCAGCTTAGGCCGAGGCGAATATGCAGATACGCAGTATTTT.